The next 8 T cell receptor beta chains were all read from a single sample in a study of blood T cell repertoires in COVID-19. Produced via immunoSEQ multiplex PCR; TCRdb's table is partial and in-frame only. The repertoire holds 150,000 or so clones, with 75% to 95% as singletons. The sequencing input was peripheral blood. These TCRs come from a man aged 45 to 65 with acute or convalescent COVID-19.

The chain couples TRBV4-1 to TRBJ1-2; TRBD1 might be the D (6 bases). Trimming removed 1 base from V and 4 bases from J, with 16 bases in between. Per germline, CDR1 MGHRA and CDR2 YSYEKL. This CDR3 is built from 16 residues. The CDR3 here is CASSQAGTPLRYGYTF. Written as DNA, the CDR3 is TGCGCCAGCAGCCAAGCCGGGACACCTTTGCGCTATGGCTACACCTTC.

The chain is built from TRBV9 and TRBJ2-1; TRBD1 might be the D (7 bases). CDR3 length: 17 residues. V lost 0 bases, J lost 0 bases, and 13 bases lay in between. Germline V gene sequence: CDR1 SGDLS, CDR2 YYNGEE. The CDR3 loop is CASSVVGQTSSYNEQFF. The CDR3 region has the DNA TGTGCCAGCAGCGTAGTGGGACAGACTAGCTCCTACAATGAGCAGTTCTTC. Filled out from reference TRBV9 and TRBJ2-1, the complete variable domain reads DSGVTQTPKHLITATGQRVTLRCSPRSGDLSVYWYQQSLDQGLQFLIQYYNGEERAKGNILERFSAQQFPDLHSELNLSSLELGDSALYFCASSVVGQTSSYNEQFFGPGTRLTVL.

The rearrangement uses TRBV5-1 and TRBJ2-2; 8 bases align to TRBD2. CDR3 size: 15 residues. Trimming at V came to 5 bases and at J to 4 bases, leaving 7 bases not matched to a gene. Germline CDR1 and CDR2: SGHRS and YFSETQ. CDR3 protein: CASRGSSGPTGELFF. The CDR3 coding sequence is TGCGCCAGCAGGGGTTCTAGCGGGCCCACCGGGGAGCTGTTTTTT.

This clone occurred once. The V call is TRBV5-1, the J call TRBJ2-3; 13 bases align to TRBD2. The CDR3 totals 16 residues. Germline V gives CDR1 SGHRS, CDR2 YFSETQ. Unmatched junction bases numbered 1, after V lost 3 bases and J lost 0 bases. DNA for the CDR3: TGCGCCAGCAGCTCGGGACTAGCGGGAAGCACAGATACGCAGTATTTT. It encodes CASSSGLAGSTDTQYF. Supplemented by reference TRBV5-1 and TRBJ2-3, the full variable domain reads KAGVTQTPRYLIKTRGQQVTLSCSPISGHRSVSWYQQTPGQGLQFLFEYFSETQRNKGNFPGRFSGRQFSNSRSEMNVSTLELGDSALYLCASSSGLAGSTDTQYFGPGTRLTVL.

This clone showed up just once. V gene TRBV2 combines with J gene TRBJ2-3; D call uncertain. Germline V gene data show CDR1 as SNHLY and CDR2 as FYNNEI. V lost 0 bases and J lost 2, with 18 bases in between. This CDR3 spans 18 amino acids. The CDR3 sequence is CASSEALPFTHSTDTQYF. The CDR3 nucleotides read TGTGCCAGCAGTGAAGCGCTTCCCTTTACTCATTCCACAGATACGCAGTATTTT.

The chain employs TRBV18 and TRBJ2-1, with TRBD1 identical over 10 bases. V lost 3 bases to trimming and J lost 7 bases; unmatched junction nucleotides: 9. The germline V gene encodes CDR1 KGHSH and CDR2 LQKENI. The CDR3 contains 16 residues. The CDR3 DNA reads TGTGCCAGCTCACCGCTACTGGGACAGGGGTATAATGAGCAGTTCTTC. It is translated as CASSPLLGQGYNEQFF.

This clone has a handful of counts. The gene calls are TRBV12-3 or TRBV12-4 and TRBJ1-2; possibly TRBD1 for D (5 bases). The CDR3 has 12 amino acids. The V end lost 2 bases, the J end lost 4 bases, and 5 bases lay between the germline ends. The CDR3 reads CASSLRGYGYTF. CDR3 in DNA: TGTGCCAGCAGTTTAAGGGGCTATGGCTACACCTTC.

This sequence joins TRBV27 and TRBJ2-7; TRBD2 aligns across 7 bases. V was pared by 5 bases and J by 2 bases, with 3 bases of the junction left unmatched. The CDR3 spans 13 residues. CDR1 is MNHEY and CDR2 is SMNVEV in the germline V gene (reference sequence). CDR3 amino acids: CASSLTSPYEQYF. In DNA, the CDR3 is TGTGCCAGCAGTCTGACTAGCCCCTACGAGCAGTACTTC.